This T cell receptor (beta chain) was recovered during a study of T-cell reconstitution after alpha-beta-depleted transplantation in children. Unique molecular identifiers were incorporated when the TCRbeta library was constructed. TCRdb re-analysed the PCR reads in MiXCR, keeping a single row per CDR3 protein. The sample contains 350,000 to 450,000 distinct CDR3 sequences, about an eighth of which appear only once. Germline V gene data show CDR1 as LGHNA and CDR2 as YNFKEQ. The CDR3 totals 14 residues. The ends lost 5 bases at V and 5 bases at J; junction bases unmatched: 6. The source is a human donor who donated a stem cell graft to a child with Fanconi anemia. Sequencing used PBMCs, obtained from the stem cell graft. The chain links TRBV4-2 to TRBJ2-1; 7 bases line up with TRBD2. The CDR3 DNA sequence: TGTGCCAGCAGCATTGGGGCGGGGGACAATGAGCAGTTCTTC. Translated, it gives CASSIGAGDNEQFF.